The present T cell receptor (beta chain) was sequenced within a study of T cells expressing NK-cell markers. The CDR3 runs 12 residues. CDR1 SGHTA and CDR2 FQGNSA come from the germline V gene. From its re-call of the 5' RACE reads, TCRdb lists each CDR3 protein once, without DNA. Its table records 200,000 to 300,000 distinct CDR3 sequences. The V and J genes are TRBV7-2 and TRBJ2-1; no DNA is available, so the TRBD1 call from TCRdb remains unchecked. Sequenced material: blood T cells: a sorted CD56 or NKG2C T cell subset, CD4+ or CD8+ T cells, or bulk PBMC T cells (not recorded which). This clonotype originated in a woman between 18 and 70 years old in good health. The CDR3 is CASSPVGDEQFF.